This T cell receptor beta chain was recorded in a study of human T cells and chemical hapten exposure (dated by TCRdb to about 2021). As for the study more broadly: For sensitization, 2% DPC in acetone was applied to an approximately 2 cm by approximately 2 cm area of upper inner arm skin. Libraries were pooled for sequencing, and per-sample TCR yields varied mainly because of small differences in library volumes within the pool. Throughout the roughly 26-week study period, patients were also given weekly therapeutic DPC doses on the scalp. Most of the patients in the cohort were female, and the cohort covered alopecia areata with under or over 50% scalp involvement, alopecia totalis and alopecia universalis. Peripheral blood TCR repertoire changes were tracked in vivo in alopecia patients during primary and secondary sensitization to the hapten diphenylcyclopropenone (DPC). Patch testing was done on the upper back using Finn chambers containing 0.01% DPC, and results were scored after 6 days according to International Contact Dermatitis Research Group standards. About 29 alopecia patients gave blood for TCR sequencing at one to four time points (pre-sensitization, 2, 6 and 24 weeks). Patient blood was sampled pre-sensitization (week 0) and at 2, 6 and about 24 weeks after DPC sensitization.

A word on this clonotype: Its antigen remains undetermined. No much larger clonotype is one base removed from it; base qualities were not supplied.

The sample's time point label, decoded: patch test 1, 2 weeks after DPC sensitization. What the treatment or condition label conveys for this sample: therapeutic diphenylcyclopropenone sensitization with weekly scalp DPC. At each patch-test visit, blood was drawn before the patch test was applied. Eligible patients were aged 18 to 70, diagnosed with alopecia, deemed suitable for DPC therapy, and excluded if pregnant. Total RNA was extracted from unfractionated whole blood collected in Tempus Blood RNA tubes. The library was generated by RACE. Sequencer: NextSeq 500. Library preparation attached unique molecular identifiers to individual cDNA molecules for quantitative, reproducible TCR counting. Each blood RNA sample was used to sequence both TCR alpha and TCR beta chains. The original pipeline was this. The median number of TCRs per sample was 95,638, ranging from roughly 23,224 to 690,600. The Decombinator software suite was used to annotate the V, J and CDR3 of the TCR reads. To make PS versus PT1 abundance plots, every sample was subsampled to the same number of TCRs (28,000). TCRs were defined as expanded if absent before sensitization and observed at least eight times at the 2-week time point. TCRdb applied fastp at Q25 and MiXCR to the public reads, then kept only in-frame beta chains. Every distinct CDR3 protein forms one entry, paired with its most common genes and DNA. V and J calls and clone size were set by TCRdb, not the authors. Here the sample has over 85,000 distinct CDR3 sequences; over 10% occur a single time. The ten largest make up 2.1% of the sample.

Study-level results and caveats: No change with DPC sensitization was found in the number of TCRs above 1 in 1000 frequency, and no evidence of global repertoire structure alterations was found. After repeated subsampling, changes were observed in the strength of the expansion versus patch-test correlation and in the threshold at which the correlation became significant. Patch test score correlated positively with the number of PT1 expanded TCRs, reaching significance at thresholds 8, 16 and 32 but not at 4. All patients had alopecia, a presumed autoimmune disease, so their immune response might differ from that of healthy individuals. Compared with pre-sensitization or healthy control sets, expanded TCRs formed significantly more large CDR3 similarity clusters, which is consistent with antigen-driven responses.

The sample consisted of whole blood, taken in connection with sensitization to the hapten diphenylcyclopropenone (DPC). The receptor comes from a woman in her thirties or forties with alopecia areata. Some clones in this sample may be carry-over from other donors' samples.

The CDR3 protein is CASSRPTDQETQYF. DNA sequence: TGTGCCAGCTCACGACCGACAGATCAAGAGACCCAGTACTTC. The chain couples TRBV18 to TRBJ2-5; matching of 5 bases hints at TRBD1 as the D gene. Trimming costs V 4 bases and J 2 bases, and their ends lie 11 bases apart. Reading from cysteine to phenylalanine, the CDR3 counts 14 amino acids. Only CDR3 DNA remains: 42 bases, in frame from the first base. Per the germline V gene, KGHSH is the CDR1 and LQKENI is the CDR2.